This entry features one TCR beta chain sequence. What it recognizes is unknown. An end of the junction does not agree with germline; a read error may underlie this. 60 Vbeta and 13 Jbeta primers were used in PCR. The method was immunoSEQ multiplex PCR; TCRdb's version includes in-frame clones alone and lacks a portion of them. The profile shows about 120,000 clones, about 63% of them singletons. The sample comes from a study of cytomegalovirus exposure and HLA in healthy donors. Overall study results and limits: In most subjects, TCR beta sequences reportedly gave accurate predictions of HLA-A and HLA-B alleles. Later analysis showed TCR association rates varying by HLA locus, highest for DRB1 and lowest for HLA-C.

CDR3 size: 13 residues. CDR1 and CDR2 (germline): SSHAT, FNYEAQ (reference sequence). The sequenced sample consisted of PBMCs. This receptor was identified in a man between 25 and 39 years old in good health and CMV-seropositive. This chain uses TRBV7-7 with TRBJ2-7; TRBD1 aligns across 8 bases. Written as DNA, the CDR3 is TGTGCTAGCAGCCCGACAGGGGTCTACGAGCAGTACTTC. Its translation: CASSPTGVYEQYF.